The 8 T cell receptor beta chains given below trace back to one sample, sequenced in a study of cytomegalovirus exposure and HLA in healthy donors. PCR used 60 Vbeta primers and 13 Jbeta primers. Here immunoSEQ multiplex PCR was the method, and the copy in TCRdb shows in-frame clones only, minus some. This table has 150,000 to 200,000 clones, about 82% appearing once. The sequencing input was PBMCs. These receptors came from a man aged 18 to 29 in good health and CMV-seronegative.

This clone has a single count. The chain is built from TRBV4-1 and TRBJ2-7, with D possibly being TRBD1 (6 bases). The germline V gene encodes CDR1 MGHRA and CDR2 YSYEKL. The CDR3 is 13 amino acids. Trimming pared 2 bases from V and 3 bases from J, leaving 8 bases between. The CDR3 DNA reads TGCGCCAGCAGCCAAAAACAGGGCTACGAGCAGTACTTC. Amino acids: CASSQKQGYEQYF.

V is TRBV6-4 and J is TRBJ2-3; TRBD1 aligns across 12 bases. From germline, CDR1 is MRHNA and CDR2 SNTAGT. The ends lost 4 bases at V and 3 bases at J; junction bases unmatched: 5. The length of the CDR3 is 16 residues. CDR3 nucleotides: TGTGCCAGCAGTGGGGGACAGGGGGCCGGGACAGATACGCAGTATTTT. It codes for CASSGGQGAGTDTQYF.

The chain recombines TRBV30 with TRBJ1-1, with D unclear. V lost 1 base and J lost 5, with 11 bases in between. The CDR3 contains 13 residues. Germline values: CDR1 GTSNPN, CDR2 SVGIG (reference sequence). CDR3 in DNA: TGTGCCTGGAGTGGGGCAGGTCAAACTGAAGCTTTCTTT. Residues: CAWSGAGQTEAFF.

The rearrangement links TRBV5-4 to TRBJ2-7, with 10 positions matching TRBD2. The CDR3 loop spans 15 amino acids. J gave up 2 bases and V 4 bases, and 6 bases lay outside the gene matches. From germline, CDR1 is SGHNT and CDR2 YYREEE (reference sequence). CDR3 region: CASSLTGLATYEQYF. CDR3 nucleotides: TGTGCCAGCAGCCTAACGGGACTAGCGACCTACGAGCAGTACTTC.

The V call is TRBV30, the J call TRBJ2-2; no definite D call. This CDR3 spans 16 amino acids. Germline V gives CDR1 GTSNPN, CDR2 SVGIG (reference sequence). Trimming removed 1 base at V and 4 bases at J, with 16 bases between. The CDR3 spells CAWSAWAGLGTGELFF. DNA of the CDR3: TGTGCCTGGAGTGCCTGGGCAGGCTTGGGCACCGGGGAGCTGTTTTTT. The full variable domain, in which reference TRBV30 and TRBJ2-2 provide the parts outside the CDR3, is SQTIHQWPATLVQPVGSPLSLECTVEGTSNPNLYWYRQAAGRGLQLLFYSVGIGQISSEVPQNLSASRPQDRQFILSSKKLLLSDSGFYLCAWSAWAGLGTGELFFGEGSRLTVL.

V is TRBV6-4 and J is TRBJ2-1; 9 nucleotides line up with TRBD2. The CDR3 is 14 amino acids. The junction had 5 bases not matched to a gene; V was cut back by 4 bases and J by 7 bases. Per the germline V gene, CDR1 is MRHNA and CDR2 is SNTAGT. The CDR3: CASSGLAGTNEQFF. The CDR3 nucleotides read TGTGCCAGCAGTGGGCTAGCGGGAACAAATGAGCAGTTCTTC.

This clone was counted between two and nine times. This chain joins TRBV6-5 and TRBJ2-7, with 7 bases fitting TRBD1. Trimming at V came to 7 bases and at J to 2 bases, leaving 11 bases not matched to a gene. The CDR3 extends over 15 amino acids. The V gene's germline CDR1 is MNHEY and CDR2 SVGAGI. The CDR3 DNA sequence: TGTGCCAGCAAGCGGCCGGGACAGCGAACCTACGAGCAGTACTTC. This gives the protein CASKRPGQRTYEQYF.

CDR3 in amino acids: CASSLKNRTNQPQHF. Written as DNA, the CDR3 is TGTGCCAGCAGCTTGAAAAACAGAACGAATCAGCCCCAGCATTTT. The chain combines TRBV7-3 with TRBJ1-5, with no clear D. CDR1 is SGHTA and CDR2 is FQGTGA in the germline V gene. CDR3 length: 15 amino acids. V was pared by 3 bases and J by 4 bases, with 13 bases between.